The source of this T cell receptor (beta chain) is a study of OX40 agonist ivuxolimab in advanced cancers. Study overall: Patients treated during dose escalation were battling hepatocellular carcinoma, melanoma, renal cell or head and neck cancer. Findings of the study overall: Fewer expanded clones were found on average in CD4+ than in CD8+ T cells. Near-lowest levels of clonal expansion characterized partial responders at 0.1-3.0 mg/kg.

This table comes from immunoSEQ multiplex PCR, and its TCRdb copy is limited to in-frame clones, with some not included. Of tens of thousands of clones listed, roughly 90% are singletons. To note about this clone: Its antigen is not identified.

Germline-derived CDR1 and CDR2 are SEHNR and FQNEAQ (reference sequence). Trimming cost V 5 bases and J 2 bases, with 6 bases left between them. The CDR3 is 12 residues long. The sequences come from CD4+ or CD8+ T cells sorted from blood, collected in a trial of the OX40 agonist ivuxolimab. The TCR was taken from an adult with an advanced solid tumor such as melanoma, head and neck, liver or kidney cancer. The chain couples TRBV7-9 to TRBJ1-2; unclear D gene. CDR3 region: CASSPENYGYTF. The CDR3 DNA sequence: TGTGCCAGCAGCCCGGAAAACTATGGCTACACCTTC.